A selection of T cell receptor beta chains follows, all from one sample in a study of CD8+CD57+ T cells in acquired aplastic anemia. TCRdb processed the reads anew with MiXCR; each CDR3 protein has one entry. The data show 220,000 or so distinct CDR3 sequences, less than 75% seen once. Sequences were obtained from sorted CD4+, CD8+, or CD8+CD57+ T cells (not recorded which) from PBMCs. These receptor sequences come from a human donor with aplastic anemia. Both conserved end residues are part of each CDR3. A D gene is named only where the DNA matches it firmly. The listing skips clone size in some rows; elsewhere it reads once, few, many or a size class.

TRBV9	TRBJ2-3	NA	TRBD2	TGTGCCAGCAGCGTAGGGACTAGCGGGACAGTTACGCAGTATTTT	CASSVGTSGTVTQYF
TRBV7-8	TRBJ1-2	NA	NA	TGTGCCAGCAGCTTAGCTTCGGAGCCAAACTATGGCTACACCTTC	CASSLASEPNYGYTF
TRBV7-4	TRBJ1-2	NA	TRBD1	TGCGCCAGCAGCTTAGCCGGGACAGCTATTTATGGCTACACCTTC	CASSLAGTAIYGYTF
TRBV9	TRBJ2-1	NA	TRBD1	TGTGCCAGCAGCTCTCGACAGGGGTTAGCCCATGAGCAGTTCTTC	CASSSRQGLAHEQFF
TRBV6-5	TRBJ2-7	NA	NA	TGTGCCAGCAGTTACGGATCCGGGCCGGACTACGAGCAGTGCTTC	CASSYGSGPDYEQCF
TRBV7-9	TRBJ2-5	few	NA	TGTGCCAGCAGCCCGGTAGGAGAGACCCAGTACTTC	CASSPVGETQYF
TRBV2	TRBJ1-1	few	NA	TGTGCCAGCAGTGAATCTCGTGGGGGGCTGAAAGCTTTCTTT	CASSESRGGLKAFF
TRBV7-9	TRBJ1-4	NA	NA	TGTGCCAGCAGCTTAGGGTCGGGGGTTGCAACTAATGAAAAACTGTTTTTT	CASSLGSGVATNEKLFF
TRBV9	TRBJ2-3	many	TRBD2	TGTGCCAGCAGCGCTAGCGGGGGAGCCCTCACAGATACGCAGTATTTT	CASSASGGALTDTQYF
TRBV7-2	TRBJ1-3	NA	TRBD1	TGTGCCAGCAGCCAAGGAGGGGGCTCAAACACCATATATTTT	CASSQGGGSNTIYF
TRBV20-1	TRBJ2-2	NA	TRBD1	TGCAGTGCTAGAGATCTTCAGGGGGACACCGGGGAGCTGTTTTTT	CSARDLQGDTGELFF
TRBV9	TRBJ2-3	NA	TRBD2	TGTGCCAGCAGCGTTGCCGGGGGGACGGGAGATACGCAGTATTTT	CASSVAGGTGDTQYF
TRBV7-9	TRBJ1-6	few	TRBD1	TGTGCCAGCAGTGGGGGGACAGGCGGCTCCTATAATTCACCCCTCCACTTT	CASSGGTGGSYNSPLHF
TRBV5-1	TRBJ1-1	NA	NA	TGCGCCAGCAGCTCGATAAGGGAAGCTTTCTTT	CASSSIREAFF
TRBV24-1	TRBJ2-7	NA	NA	TGTGCCACCAGTGACCTCGGGTGGGGGCTGAGAACCTACGAGCAGTACTTC	CATSDLGWGLRTYEQYF
TRBV28	TRBJ2-3	many	TRBD1	TGTGCCAGCAGCTTCAGGGGGACGGGCACAGATACGCAGTATTTT	CASSFRGTGTDTQYF
TRBV7-9	TRBJ1-4	NA	TRBD1	TGTGCCAGCAGCTTCCCCGGGACAGCGAATGAAAAACTGTTTTTT	CASSFPGTANEKLFF
TRBV6-5	TRBJ2-1	many	NA	TGTGCCAGCAAGCAGGGGGGTACGCAGAATGAGCAGTTCTTC	CASKQGGTQNEQFF
TRBV20-1	TRBJ2-5	NA	NA	TGCAGTGCTCCAGAGACCCGGTACTTC	CSAPETRYF
TRBV15	TRBJ2-1	NA	TRBD2	TGTGCCACCAGCAGCTCCGGGGGGGCAGCTTACAATGAGCAGTTCTTC	CATSSSGGAAYNEQFF
TRBV7-8	TRBJ2-3	NA	TRBD2	TGTGCCAGCAGCCAGTTGACTAGCGGGGGGTTTCGCACAGATACGCAGTATTTT	CASSQLTSGGFRTDTQYF
TRBV6-4	TRBJ2-3	many	TRBD2	TGTGCCAGCAGTGACTCGACGGGGGGGCCAGATACGCAGTATTTT	CASSDSTGGPDTQYF
TRBV24-1	TRBJ2-3	few	NA	TGTGCCACCAGTGAAGGCTCCTATTGGGCGCAGTATTTT	CATSEGSYWAQYF
TRBV20-1	TRBJ2-1	NA	NA	TGCAGTGCTAGAACAGAGGGGACTGCCTACAATGAGCAGTTCTTC	CSARTEGTAYNEQFF
TRBV15	TRBJ2-4	once	NA	TGTGCCACCCAACGGGGGTACGGGTTGAACATTCAGTACTTC	CATQRGYGLNIQYF
TRBV6-5	TRBJ2-7	NA	NA	TGTGCCAGCAGTTACTCGAGGGGGTCGTCCTACGAGCAGTACTTC	CASSYSRGSSYEQYF
TRBV2	TRBJ2-6	NA	NA	TGTGCCAGCAGTTTGGGTAACACAGGGGCCAACGTCCTGACTTTC	CASSLGNTGANVLTF
TRBV15	TRBJ2-7	NA	NA	TGTGCCACCAGCAGCTTTCTTGCGGAGGGGTATAGTTCCTACGAGCAGTACTTC	CATSSFLAEGYSSYEQYF
TRBV7-9	TRBJ2-3	NA	NA	TGTGCCAGCAGCTTAGGCCCACCTAGCACAGATACGCAGTATTTT	CASSLGPPSTDTQYF
TRBV5-5	TRBJ2-1	NA	TRBD1	TGTGCCAGCAGCTTAGAAGTGGACAGGGTTTTAGCAAATGAGCAGTTCTTC	CASSLEVDRVLANEQFF
TRBV14	TRBJ2-2	NA	NA	TGTGCCAGCAGCCAAGTCGGGGGCACCGGGGAGCTGTTTTTT	CASSQVGGTGELFF
TRBV2	TRBJ1-1	NA	NA	TGTGCCAGCATTTCGACAGGTGGGACTGAAGCTTTCTTT	CASISTGGTEAFF
TRBV12-3/TRBV12-4	TRBJ2-7	few	NA	TGTGCCAGCAGCTTCGCAGACAGGCCCTCCTACGAGCAGTACTTC	CASSFADRPSYEQYF
TRBV14	TRBJ1-3	NA	TRBD1	TGTGCCAGCAGCTTGACAGGGGCTAGCACCATATATTTT	CASSLTGASTIYF
TRBV24-1	TRBJ1-2	NA	NA	TGTGCCACCAGTGGGGCAGCGCTTAACTATGGCTACACCTTC	CATSGAALNYGYTF
TRBV7-3	TRBJ1-6	few	NA	TGTGCCAGCAGCTTAGCTGGCGTCAATTCACCCCTCCACTTT	CASSLAGVNSPLHF
TRBV5-1	TRBJ1-2	few	NA	TGCGCCAGCAGCTTGGAAGGGGTCGACGGCTACACCTTC	CASSLEGVDGYTF
TRBV19	TRBJ2-2	many	TRBD1	TGTGCCAGTAGTATATTACAGGGGGGCGGGGAGCTGTTTTTT	CASSILQGGGELFF
TRBV2	TRBJ2-1	NA	TRBD1	TGTGCCAGCAGTATGGGACAGGGGTTGAATGAGCAGTTCTTC	CASSMGQGLNEQFF
TRBV19	TRBJ1-1	few	TRBD1	TGTGCCAGTAGTGCTTGGACAGGGAACACTGAAGCTTTCTTT	CASSAWTGNTEAFF
TRBV7-2	TRBJ1-2	few	NA	TGTGCCAGCAGCTTATCGAACCCGGGACTAATGGGCTACACCTTC	CASSLSNPGLMGYTF
TRBV7-8	TRBJ2-1	many	NA	TGTGCCAGCAGCTTAGGGGCAGCCTTCAATGAGCAGTTCTTC	CASSLGAAFNEQFF
TRBV24-1	TRBJ2-5	few	NA	TGTGCCACCAGTGCGAGATGGGGGCCGGAGACCCAGTACTTC	CATSARWGPETQYF
TRBV2	TRBJ2-1	NA	TRBD2	TGTGCCAGCAGTGCGGGGGTTGTAGCGGGGGCCTACAATGAGCAGTTCTTC	CASSAGVVAGAYNEQFF
TRBV7-3	TRBJ1-2	NA	NA	TGTGCCAGCAGCCAGGGGAACTATGGCTACACCTTC	CASSQGNYGYTF
TRBV15	TRBJ2-7	NA	NA	TGTGCCACCAGCAGAGGGTGGGGGTCCTACGAGCAGTACTTC	CATSRGWGSYEQYF
TRBV10-2	TRBJ2-2	NA	NA	TGCGCCAGCTCAGGATGGGGAGGCGGGGAGCTGTTTTTT	CASSGWGGGELFF
TRBV7-8	TRBJ1-1	NA	NA	TGTGCCAGCAGCTTAGACAGGGTTCAAACTTTCTTT	CASSLDRVQTFF
TRBV5-1	TRBJ2-2	NA	NA	TGCGCCAGCAGCTTCCCCATAGCAGACGCGAACACCGGGGAGCTGTTTTTT	CASSFPIADANTGELFF
TRBV24-1	TRBJ1-2	NA	NA	TGTGCCATCCATGAGACTTTCCATGGCTACACCTTC	CAIHETFHGYTF
TRBV19	TRBJ1-5	NA	NA	TGTGCCAGTAGTATCGGCAGGACGAAGTCATTTAGCAATCAGCCCCAGCATTTT	CASSIGRTKSFSNQPQHF
TRBV2	TRBJ2-1	NA	NA	TGTGCCAGCAGTGGACAGTCCCACAATGAGCAGTTCTTC	CASSGQSHNEQFF